This T cell receptor beta chain originates from a study of blood T cell repertoires in COVID-19. This CDR3 is 13 amino acids long. V dropped 4 bases and J dropped 9 bases, with 15 bases sitting between them. Germline CDR1 reads LNHDA; CDR2 reads SQIVND (reference sequence). Profiled with immunoSEQ multiplex PCR; TCRdb holds only in-frame clones, not every one. The sample holds 140,000 to 150,000 clones, approximately 88% seen once. The chain links TRBV19 to TRBJ2-5; D perhaps matches TRBD1 (6 bases). Sequencing was done on a sample of peripheral blood. The clonotype was recovered from a human donor in a cohort sampled during active COVID-19. The CDR3 protein is CASSTTGEGAQYF. CDR3 nucleotide sequence: TGTGCCAGTAGTACGACAGGTGAAGGGGCCCAGTACTTC.